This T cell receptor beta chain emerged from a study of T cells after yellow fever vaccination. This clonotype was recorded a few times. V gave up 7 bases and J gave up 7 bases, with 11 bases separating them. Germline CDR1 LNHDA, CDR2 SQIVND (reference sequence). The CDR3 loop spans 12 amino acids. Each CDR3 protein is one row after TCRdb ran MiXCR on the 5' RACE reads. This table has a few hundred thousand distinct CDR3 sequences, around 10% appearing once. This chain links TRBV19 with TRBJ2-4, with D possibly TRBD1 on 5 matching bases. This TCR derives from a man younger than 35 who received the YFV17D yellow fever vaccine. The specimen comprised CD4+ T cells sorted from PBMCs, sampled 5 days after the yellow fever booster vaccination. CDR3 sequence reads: CASIGRDNIQYF. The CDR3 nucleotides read TGTGCCAGTATCGGCAGGGATAACATTCAGTACTTC.